This entry lists 30 T cell receptor beta chains sequenced from one sample in a study of blood T cells in healthy people across ages. Alongside a J-beta primer mix, a sample-barcoded 5' primer served in a second PCR lasting about 7 to 12 cycles. One entry per CDR3 protein results from TCRdb running MiXCR on the 5' RACE reads. Found here are around 520,000 distinct CDR3 sequences, about 27% of them singletons; the top ten hold approximately 3.6%. This same sample was also part of a study on T cells of mothers and their children.

Specimen: blood. These receptors originate from a boy aged 2 to 10 in good health.

This chain connects TRBV4-2 to TRBJ2-5, with D uncertain. Germline V gene sequence: CDR1 LGHNA, CDR2 YNFKEQ. Trimming stripped 0 bases from V and 5 bases from J, with 16 bases between. The CDR3 runs 16 residues. CDR3 bases: TGTGCCAGCAGCCAAGATCGAGGCAGGTCCTGGGAGACCCAGTACTTC. Translation gives CASSQDRGRSWETQYF.

This rearrangement joins TRBV11-2 to TRBJ1-2; D not certain. Per the germline V gene, CDR1 is SGHAT and CDR2 is FQNNGV. The length of the CDR3 is 14 residues. Trimming shortened V by 1 base and J by 13 bases, and 19 bases separated the two germline ends. In DNA form, the CDR3 reads TGTGCCAGCAGCTTAGGTGTACGTCAGCCGCGCTGCACCTTC. Protein product: CASSLGVRQPRCTF.

In its sample, this clonotype was seen a few times. V is TRBV4-1 and J is TRBJ2-7, with D perhaps matching TRBD1 (5 bases). The length of the CDR3 is 16 residues. Germline V gives CDR1 MGHRA, CDR2 YSYEKL. V shed 1 base and J shed 2 bases, with 15 bases lying between them. The DNA of the CDR3 is TGCGCCAGCAGCCAAGGGAAAGGGGTGTATCCCTACGAGCAGTACTTC. It codes for CASSQGKGVYPYEQYF.

The chain recombines TRBV7-9 with TRBJ1-1, with no clear D. V gave up 3 bases and J gave up 5 bases, with 10 bases separating them. CDR1 and CDR2 (germline): SEHNR, FQNEAQ (reference sequence). The CDR3 spans 13 residues. CDR3 amino acids: CASSFEVTTEAFF. In nucleotides, the CDR3 is TGTGCCAGCAGCTTCGAGGTCACTACTGAAGCTTTCTTT. The full variable domain, its missing parts supplied by reference TRBV7-9 and TRBJ1-1, is DTGVSQNPRHKITKRGQNVTFRCDPISEHNRLYWYRQTLGQGPEFLTYFQNEAQLEKSRLLSDRFSAERPKGSFSTLEIQRTEQGDSAMYLCASSFEVTTEAFFGQGTRLTVV.

This clonotype has more than one count but fewer than ten. The chain carries TRBV6-2 or TRBV6-3 and TRBJ2-3; D is possibly TRBD2 (5 bases). The CDR3 covers 17 residues. The V end lost 5 bases, the J end lost 3 bases, and 21 bases lay between the germline ends. The V gene's germline CDR1 is MNHEY and CDR2 SVGEGT. The CDR3 nucleotides are TGTGCCAGCAGTAGACCCCGGCTAGCCGGAGGTACAGATACGCAGTATTTT. Protein: CASSRPRLAGGTDTQYF.

This clonotype was recorded a few times. The chain is built from TRBV6-5 and TRBJ2-5; tentatively, D is TRBD1 (5 bases). The closer fit of TRBJ2-1 to the DNA end suggests the J call may be wrong. The CDR3 has 14 amino acids. Germline V lookup: CDR1 MNHEY, CDR2 SVGAGI. The CDR3 sequence: CASSSYPRGNEQFF. The CDR3 bases are TGTGCCAGCAGTTCCTATCCTAGGGGCAATGAGCAGTTCTTC.

V gene TRBV29-1 combines with J gene TRBJ2-2; a possible D gene is TRBD1 (6 bases). Trimming pared 7 bases from V and 5 bases from J, leaving 11 bases between. The CDR3 has 12 residues. CDR1 and CDR2 (germline): SQVTM, ANQGSEA. The CDR3 DNA sequence: TGCAGCGCACGTCAGGGGACCGGGGAGCTGTTTTTT. Its protein product is CSARQGTGELFF.

The rearrangement uses TRBV12-3 or TRBV12-4 and TRBJ1-1; no reliable D call. This CDR3 is 14 amino acids long. V gave up 3 bases and J gave up 5 bases, with 13 bases separating them. CDR3 sequence reads: CASSFGGMGTEAFF. The CDR3 DNA reads as TGTGCCAGCAGTTTTGGAGGGATGGGAACTGAAGCTTTCTTT.

This rearrangement joins TRBV3-1 to TRBJ1-4; D might be TRBD1 (6 bases). The germline V gene encodes CDR1 LGHDT and CDR2 YNNKEL (reference sequence). Trimming cost V 4 bases and J 0 bases, with 9 bases left between them. The CDR3 runs to 15 residues. The CDR3 DNA reads as TGTGCCAGCAGCCTAACAGGGTCAACTAATGAAAAACTGTTTTTT. Its protein is CASSLTGSTNEKLFF.

The chain links TRBV21-1 to TRBJ2-1; the table calls TRBD2, which could not be checked here. TRBV21-1 counts as a pseudogene. The CDR3 loop spans 16 amino acids. CDR3 DNA: TGTGCCAGCAGCCCACTAGGAAGGGGCTCCTACAATGAGCAGTTCTTC. This sequence encodes CASSPLGRGSYNEQFF.

This clonotype was counted only a few times. The chain is built from TRBV29-1 and TRBJ2-3; 9 nucleotides align to TRBD2. In germline, CDR1 is SQVTM, CDR2 ANQGSEA. The CDR3 loop spans 16 amino acids. The V gene end was trimmed by 3 bases and the J gene end by 3 bases; junction bases not matched to a gene: 10. CDR3 region: CSVDRSRLAGTDTQYF. As DNA, the CDR3 is TGCAGCGTTGATAGGTCTCGGCTAGCGGGGACAGATACGCAGTATTTT.

The chain joins TRBV2 to TRBJ2-2; 9 bases agree with TRBD1. The CDR3 totals 16 residues. With 3 bases clipped from V and 6 bases from J, the junction kept 8 bases outside the gene matches. Looked up from germline, CDR1 is SNHLY and CDR2 is FYNNEI. The CDR3, as DNA: TGTGCCAGCAGTGATGACAGGGGGTTTGGATCCGGGGAGCTGTTTTTT. This sequence encodes CASSDDRGFGSGELFF.

The chain uses TRBV12-5 and TRBJ2-5, with D uncertain. Per the germline V gene, CDR1 is LGHNT and CDR2 is FRNRAP. V lost 7 bases to trimming and J lost 4 bases, with 16 bases between them. This CDR3 has 14 residues. The CDR3 bases are TGTGCTAGTGCTCCCGCGCCCCAAGGAGAGACCCAGTACTTC. It translates to CASAPAPQGETQYF.

The chain couples TRBV7-6 to TRBJ2-5, with D unclear. The DNA end is more similar to TRBJ2-7, so the J call may be wrong. CDR3 length: 17 residues. The germline V gene has CDR1 SGHVS and CDR2 FNYEAQ. CDR3 in DNA: TGTGCCAGCAGCTTAGCGCTAATGGCCAGTGGCCCGTACGAGCAGTACTTC. The encoded protein is CASSLALMASGPYEQYF.

This chain uses TRBV6-6 with TRBJ1-4, with a weak D call TRBD1 (6 bases). Germline V gene lookup returns CDR1 MNHNY and CDR2 SVGAGI (reference sequence). V was trimmed by 2 bases and J by 13 bases, leaving 14 bases between them. The CDR3 covers 13 residues. The CDR3 here is CASSYDEGGSLFF. CDR3 sequence (DNA): TGTGCCAGCAGTTACGACGAGGGGGGGTCACTGTTTTTT.

The chain carries TRBV6-5 and TRBJ2-1; TRBD1 is a possible D gene (6 bases). Germline CDR1 reads MNHEY; CDR2 reads SVGAGI. V dropped 5 bases and J dropped 5 bases, with 10 bases sitting between them. CDR3 size: 13 residues. CDR3 DNA: TGTGCCAGCAGTGGGGGCGGCCACAATGAGCAGTTCTTC. It translates to CASSGGGHNEQFF.

The genes are TRBV27 and TRBJ2-5, with D perhaps TRBD2 (6 bases). The end of the DNA is better explained by TRBJ2-7, so the J call may be wrong. This CDR3 spans 14 amino acids. Germline V CDR1 and CDR2: MNHEY, SMNVEV (reference sequence). DNA of the CDR3: TGTGCCAGCAGTTTGACTAGTCCTCGCTACGAGCAGTACTTC. It yields the protein CASSLTSPRYEQYF.

This clonotype was counted a few times. V and J are TRBV20-1 and TRBJ1-1, with D hard to call. The V gene lost 4 bases and the J gene lost 1 base, with 4 bases spanning the gap. This CDR3 comprises 11 residues. Germline V gene sequence: CDR1 DFQATT, CDR2 SNEGSKA (reference sequence). The CDR3 nucleotides read TGCAGTGCTATAAGGAACACTGAAGCTTTCTTT. Translated: CSAIRNTEAFF.

This chain uses TRBV4-1 with TRBJ1-1, with a tentative D call TRBD1 (5 bases). The V and J ends lost 4 bases and 0 bases respectively, with 15 bases between them. The CDR3 covers 16 residues. Germline V gene lookup returns CDR1 MGHRA and CDR2 YSYEKL. CDR3 DNA: TGCGCCAGCAGCCCCCATGGGACGGGGTTGAACACTGAAGCTTTCTTT. Translating gives CASSPHGTGLNTEAFF.

This clonotype was seen at least ten times. The chain couples TRBV20-1 to TRBJ1-1; possibly TRBD1 for D (5 bases). CDR1 and CDR2 from the germline V gene are DFQATT and SNEGSKA (reference sequence). The CDR3 has 16 residues. V lost 3 bases and J lost 1, with 18 bases in between. The CDR3: CSASPVWGSQNTEAFF. The CDR3 nucleotides are TGCAGTGCTAGTCCCGTGTGGGGCAGTCAGAACACTGAAGCTTTCTTT.

The table lists this clonotype with a few counts. The CDR3 loop reads CSANRDSSVYTF. CDR3 sequence (DNA): TGCAGCGCCAATCGGGACAGTTCAGTCTACACCTTC. V and J are TRBV29-1 and TRBJ1-2; 7 nucleotides agree with TRBD1. The CDR3 is made up of 12 amino acids. V was clipped by 7 bases and J by 10 bases; unmatched bases: 12. Per the germline V gene, CDR1 is SQVTM and CDR2 is ANQGSEA.

This clonotype was counted a few times. The chain recombines TRBV15 with TRBJ1-6; no reliable D call. CDR1 is LNHNV and CDR2 is YYDKDF in the germline V gene (reference sequence). With 7 bases removed from V and 8 bases from J, the gap between germline ends came to 18 bases. The CDR3 has 15 residues. CDR3: CATIEESRRDSPLHF. In DNA form, the CDR3 reads TGTGCCACCATCGAGGAGAGCAGGAGGGATTCACCCCTCCACTTT.

The sample holds a few counts of this clonotype. V and J are TRBV7-2 and TRBJ2-5; D may be TRBD1 or TRBD2 (5 bases each). There are 15 residues in the CDR3. Germline CDR1 and CDR2: SGHTA and FQGNSA. The germline V and J ends were trimmed by 5 bases and 5 bases, with 18 bases remaining between them. The CDR3 sequence is CASSLGFRGGETQYF. For the CDR3, the DNA is TGTGCCAGCAGCCTGGGGTTTAGGGGCGGGGAGACCCAGTACTTC.

The chain has TRBV12-3 or TRBV12-4 and TRBJ2-5, with D maybe TRBD2 (6 bases). The assigned J gene may be wrong: the sequence end matches TRBJ2-1 better. The CDR3 runs to 11 residues. CDR3 in DNA: TGTGCCAGCAGAGGGAGGAATGAGCAGTTCTTC. This sequence encodes CASRGRNEQFF.

This clonotype has only a few counts. The chain joins TRBV27 to TRBJ2-7; 7 nucleotides match TRBD1. Trimming cost V 2 bases and J 1 base; bases outside gene matches: 2. The CDR3 runs to 14 residues. CDR1 and CDR2 from the germline V gene are MNHEY and SMNVEV (reference sequence). The CDR3 protein is CASSLTGASYEQYF. DNA of the CDR3: TGTGCCAGCAGTTTAACAGGGGCGTCCTACGAGCAGTACTTC.

Only a few counts were recorded for this clonotype. V is TRBV7-9 and J is TRBJ2-7; maybe TRBD2 (6 bases). With 1 base removed from V and 3 bases from J, the gap between germline ends came to 13 bases. This CDR3 contains 15 residues. Per germline, CDR1 SEHNR and CDR2 FQNEAQ (reference sequence). The chain's CDR3 is CASSLEGGNHYEQYF. The CDR3 DNA sequence: TGTGCCAGCAGCTTAGAGGGCGGGAATCACTACGAGCAGTACTTC.

The V gene is TRBV4-1, the J gene TRBJ1-1; unclear D gene. This CDR3 has 14 amino acids. V dropped 0 bases and J dropped 1 base, with 6 bases sitting between them. Germline V gives CDR1 MGHRA, CDR2 YSYEKL. DNA of the CDR3: TGCGCCAGCAGCCAAGAAAGGGCGAACACTGAAGCTTTCTTT. Its protein is CASSQERANTEAFF.

There are a few counts of this clonotype. The V and J genes are TRBV6-6 and TRBJ2-2; the match to TRBD1 covers 8 bases. Unmatched junction bases numbered 6, after V lost 5 bases and J lost 7 bases. This CDR3 contains 14 residues. The germline gives CDR1 MNHNY, CDR2 SVGAGI (reference sequence). CDR3: CASSLQGAIGELFF. The CDR3 DNA reads TGTGCCAGCAGTCTTCAGGGGGCCATCGGGGAGCTGTTTTTT.

This clonotype was found a few times. The rearrangement uses TRBV15 and TRBJ2-2; D is possibly TRBD1 or TRBD2 (5 bases each). The germline V gene has CDR1 LNHNV and CDR2 YYDKDF (reference sequence). V dropped 5 bases and J dropped 4 bases, with 29 bases sitting between them. The CDR3 has 20 residues. The DNA of the CDR3 is TGTGCCACCAGCGCCCTGGTGGTCCGGGACCAACAATCCGGCACCGGGGAGCTGTTTTTT. It is translated as CATSALVVRDQQSGTGELFF.

This clonotype has more than one count but fewer than ten. The chain carries TRBV7-9 and TRBJ2-7; TRBD1 agrees at 8 bases. This CDR3 region has 15 residues. The V gene's germline CDR1 is SEHNR and CDR2 FQNEAQ (reference sequence). The junction had 10 bases not matched to a gene; V was cut back by 4 bases and J by 5 bases. CDR3 DNA sequence: TGTGCCAGCAGCTCACTACAGGGGGGCTGGGACGAGCAGTACTTC. It translates to CASSSLQGGWDEQYF.